This T cell receptor (beta chain) was observed in a study of Graves' ophthalmopathy and Graves' hyperthyroidism (dated by TCRdb to the late 2010s). About the study as a whole: Peripheral blood was collected before any treatment was given, at the time of initial diagnosis. For training and testing, the 100 or so patients in the discovery cohort were randomly divided in a 7:3 ratio. To tell Graves' ophthalmopathy apart from Graves' hyperthyroidism, and to predict which patients would progress to ophthalmopathy, the study relied on TCR beta repertoire signatures. In over five hyperthyroidism patients, the T-cell repertoires found in thyroid tissue were compared with those found in blood. Following sample collection, hyperthyroidism patients were given methimazole at a starting dose of 30 mg daily, and ophthalmopathy patients were given high-dose intravenous methylprednisolone. In total, around 130 blood samples were TCR-sequenced: fewer than 50 ophthalmopathy, under 85 hyperthyroidism and about 17 hyperthyroidism-to-ophthalmopathy patients. To explore V-J signatures that separate ophthalmopathy from hyperthyroidism, a discovery set of about a hundred patients was enrolled, consisting of 40 to 45 with ophthalmopathy and around 57 with stable hyperthyroidism. The independent validation cohort included roughly 19 hyperthyroidism patients plus 17 patients who later progressed from hyperthyroidism to ophthalmopathy. Results the study describes overall, beyond this receptor: Ophthalmopathy was separated from stable hyperthyroidism by the 13-signature model with around 88% sensitivity and less than 82% specificity in cross-validation and with 80%/75% in the test set. In validation, the model predicted ophthalmopathy progression with about 71% sensitivity and approximately 72% specificity; around twelve predicted patients were CT-confirmed with GO in a median of approximately six months. No statistical method was used to set the sample size in advance, and the investigators knew which group each participant was assigned to. Among expanded thyroid clonotypes with frequency above 0.001, most also showed up in blood, which suggests that blood repertoires may reflect the thyroid immune response.

This clonotype came up many times. Its antigen is currently not known. No base-level quality is on record; no much larger clone is a single base apart. The CDR3 measures 11 amino acids from cysteine to phenylalanine. Only the CDR3 region is kept as DNA, spanning 33 bases read in frame from base 1. CDR1 and CDR2 were assigned from the germline V gene as MNHNS and SASEGT. V is shortened by 7 bases, J by 11 bases, and the region joining them spans 14 bases. Stable hyperthyroidism was defined as no progression to ophthalmopathy within 18 months of follow-up. Hyperthyroidism patients were newly diagnosed, were aged 18 to 65 years, and had a disease duration under 2 months. Anyone with other autoimmune diseases, uncontrolled infections, pregnancy or lactation was excluded from the study. Diagnosis was based on clinical symptoms, serum thyroxine, TRAb, thyroid ultrasound and orbital computed tomography. Using Ficoll-Paque density gradient centrifugation, PBMCs were isolated from 8.5 to 10 ml of fresh peripheral blood. Total RNA was extracted using Trizol reagent, and RNA quality was checked on an Agilent 2100 Bioanalyzer.

For repertoire sequencing, TCR beta CDR3 regions were amplified from RNA transcripts. The first round was an RT-PCR using HTBI primers with the Qiagen OneStep RT-PCR kit, and this first round was followed by a second-round multiplex PCR, then size selection and purification. Libraries were sequenced on an Illumina HiSeq2000 using paired-end 100 bp reads. Regarding the original processing steps: Reads were processed with SOAPnuke, discarding reads with adapters, uncalled bases, mean Phred below 15, or no exact constant-primer or identifier match. High-quality paired reads were merged with COPE v1.2.5. Clonotypes were defined as unique nucleotide sequences and were aligned to IMGT TRB V, D and J references using MiTCR v1.1. Analysis was restricted to V-J combinations with a frequency above 0.0001, which covered roughly 99% of repertoires. For each V-J combination, a TCR clonal expansion and chaos score was defined as F50 clonal expansion divided by the chaos observed in the TCRdist matrix. Welch's t-statistics and random forest were used to narrow the features down to over ten V-J combinations, which were then fed into a naive Bayes classifier. The Morisita-Horn index was used to measure how similar the thyroid and blood repertoires were. TCRdb reanalyzed the raw reads on its own, using fastp at Q25 for trimming and MiXCR for clone calling, and kept in-frame beta chains. A single entry per CDR3 protein holds the most common genes and DNA from its merged rows. The V and J calls were not made by the authors but by TCRdb's processing. This sample has roughly 420,000 distinct CDR3 sequences in its table, and approximately 21% of those were observed once. The top ten constitute roughly 3.2% of the sample.

The sequencing input was peripheral blood. The source is a woman aged 18-29 years with stable Graves' hyperthyroidism. Donor details come from another sample of the same person, matched by shared clones. The chain employs TRBV6-1 and TRBJ1-1; the D region possibly corresponds to TRBD1 (5 bases align). The CDR3 reads CASNTGVGAFF. In nucleotides, the sequence is TGTGCCAGCAACACGGGGGTAGGGGCTTTCTTT.